This T cell receptor beta chain originates from a study of blood T cell repertoires in COVID-19. Turning to the study itself: Samples taken during acute and convalescent COVID-19 were collected in the United States, Italy and Spain. T cells, B-cell-depleted T cells, or PBMCs provided the cDNA or gDNA that served as material.

As processed by the authors: Nucleated cell counts were estimated from reference gene primer amplification. Only in-frame clones appear in the TCRdb table, and some are missing; sequencing was by immunoSEQ multiplex PCR. That table gives V, J and clone size, and the DNA gave D and trimming. Of about 82,000 clones listed, around 81% are singletons. In germline, CDR1 is SGHDN, CDR2 FVKESK. The CDR3 is made up of 17 amino acids. V shed 3 bases and J 2 bases; nucleotides not matched to a gene: 9. This TCR was recovered from a man at least 80 years old with acute or convalescent COVID-19. The sequencing sample was made of peripheral blood. The chain couples TRBV14 to TRBJ1-3; the match to TRBD1 covers 8 bases. The CDR3 loop reads CASSHMQGATTGNTIYF. The CDR3 DNA is TGTGCCAGCAGCCACATGCAGGGGGCGACCACTGGAAACACCATATATTTT.